The clone carrying this TCR beta chain was counted between two and nine times. Time point denoted: persistent/refractory GD, antithyroid drugs over 5 years with positive TRAb. Isolated PBMC RNA provided the starting material for the TCR library. This entry is derived from a study of regulatory T cells in long-lasting Graves disease. Study overall: Over 5 years of antithyroid drugs with positive TSH receptor antibodies was taken to mean persistent Graves' disease.

iRepertoire HTBI primers and Arm-PCR of CDR3 regions built TCR beta libraries. MiXCR, applied by TCRdb to the multiplex PCR reads, yields one record per CDR3 protein. This sample has fewer than 400,000 distinct CDR3 sequences; about 20% occur once, and the top ten carry around 30%. The material sequenced was peripheral blood mononuclear cells (PBMCs), taken when the disease was refractory, from a patient treated with antithyroid drugs. The clonotype was recovered from a female donor with Graves disease.

The CDR3 protein is CASSSSQGRYNEQFF. The CDR3 region has the DNA TGCGCCAGCAGCTCTAGCCAGGGACGATACAATGAGCAGTTCTTC. The chain recombines TRBV5-1 with TRBJ2-1, with D tentatively TRBD1 or TRBD2 (5 bases each). This CDR3 region has 15 residues. Germline CDR1 is SGHRS and CDR2 is YFSETQ. Trimming shortened V by 3 bases and J by 4 bases, and 14 bases separated the two germline ends.